Each of the 10 T cell receptor beta chains below was sequenced from the same sample in a study of blood T cell repertoires in COVID-19. Assay: immunoSEQ multiplex PCR; the TCRdb copy retains only in-frame clones and omits some. The sample consists of 250,000 to 400,000 clones, approximately 88% of them appearing once. Input material: peripheral blood. The receptors were gathered from a woman aged 25 to 39 with COVID-19, enrolled during active disease.

The chain carries TRBV4-2 and TRBJ2-1; 8 bases match TRBD2. The germline CDR1 and CDR2 sequences are LGHNA and YNFKEQ. This CDR3 contains 15 residues. J lost 4 bases, V lost 5 bases, and 7 bases had no gene match. For the CDR3, the DNA is TGTGCCAGCAGCTCTGCGGGGGGAGATTACAATGAGCAGTTCTTC. Translated: CASSSAGGDYNEQFF.

The rearrangement uses TRBV3-1 (or the pseudogene TRBV3-2) and TRBJ2-3; possibly TRBD2 for D (6 bases). The CDR3 contains 15 residues. Germline V gene data show CDR1 as LGHDT and CDR2 as YNNKEL (reference sequence). Trimming took 1 base from V and 5 from J, leaving 13 bases between them. DNA for the CDR3: TGTGCCAGCAGCCAAGCCGGGGACTGGGGAGATACGCAGTATTTT. This encodes CASSQAGDWGDTQYF.

The gene calls are TRBV27 and TRBJ2-1; the D gene is possibly TRBD1 (5 bases). Germline V gene data show CDR1 as MNHEY and CDR2 as SMNVEV (reference sequence). Trimming left V 2 bases short and J 9 bases short, with 11 bases between. The CDR3 is 13 amino acids. CDR3 DNA: TGTGCCAGCAGTTTAAACAGGATGGCTGAGCAGTTCTTC. Its protein is CASSLNRMAEQFF.

To note about this clone: Other DNA sequences in this specimen translate into the identical CDR3. This rearrangement joins TRBV27 to TRBJ1-3; tentative D call: TRBD1 (6 bases). V was shortened by 5 bases and J by 0 bases, with 8 bases between the two germline ends. The CDR3 has 14 residues. Germline V CDR1 and CDR2: MNHEY, SMNVEV (reference sequence). CDR3 nucleotides: TGTGCCAGCAGTAGGGGGGGCTCTGGAAACACCATATATTTT. Protein sequence: CASSRGGSGNTIYF.

V usage is TRBV4-2 and J usage is TRBJ1-2; D is unresolved. Trimming removed 0 bases from V and 4 bases from J, with 15 bases in between. The CDR3 loop spans 16 amino acids. CDR1 and CDR2 (germline): LGHNA, YNFKEQ. CDR3 nucleotides: TGTGCCAGCAGCCAAGATCGTTCCAAGCAGGTCTATGGCTACACCTTC. Its protein product is CASSQDRSKQVYGYTF.

The table lists this clone with a few counts. This chain joins TRBV27 and TRBJ1-6, with a tentative D call TRBD1 (6 bases). The V gene lost 2 bases and the J gene lost 4 bases, with 18 bases spanning the gap. This CDR3 has 18 amino acids. Germline lookup yields CDR1 MNHEY and CDR2 SMNVEV (reference sequence). The CDR3 DNA reads as TGTGCCAGCAGTTTAGGGCCCCCCACAGGGTCTTATAATTCACCCCTCCACTTT. Encoded protein: CASSLGPPTGSYNSPLHF.

This chain connects TRBV5-1 to TRBJ2-5; weak D call: TRBD1 (6 bases). V lost 3 bases, J lost 3 bases, and 15 bases lay in between. Germline V CDR1 and CDR2: SGHRS, YFSETQ. This CDR3 is built from 15 residues. For the CDR3, the DNA is TGCGCCAGCAGCTGGGGGCCAGGCGGAGAAGAGACCCAGTACTTC. Protein sequence: CASSWGPGGEETQYF.

The chain has TRBV6-5 and TRBJ2-5; 9 nucleotides line up with TRBD2. V was clipped by 0 bases and J by 2 bases; unmatched bases: 1. The CDR3 is made up of 15 amino acids. Germline V lookup: CDR1 MNHEY, CDR2 SVGAGI. The chain's CDR3 is CASSYSSGGQETQYF. The CDR3 DNA is TGTGCCAGCAGTTACTCCAGCGGGGGGCAAGAGACCCAGTACTTC.

The rearrangement joins TRBV12-3 or TRBV12-4 to TRBJ1-2; no clear D. The CDR3 runs to 12 residues. Trimming stripped 4 bases from V and 9 bases from J, with 12 bases between. The CDR3 DNA reads TGTGCCAGCAGTTCGAGCCCTTTTAGCTACACCTTC. It specifies CASSSSPFSYTF.

The sample holds one count of this clone. The rearrangement uses TRBV27 and TRBJ1-1; D gene unclear. From germline, CDR1 is MNHEY and CDR2 SMNVEV (reference sequence). The CDR3 covers 11 residues. The V gene lost 6 bases and the J gene lost 8 bases, with 10 bases spanning the gap. Here the CDR3 reads CASRPSTEAFF. In DNA form, the CDR3 reads TGTGCCAGCAGACCATCGACAGAAGCTTTCTTT.